The rows below give T cell receptor beta chains drawn from one sample of a study of regulatory T cells in long-lasting Graves disease. MiXCR was run by TCRdb on the multiplex PCR reads, yielding one entry per CDR3 protein. This sample has some 340,000 distinct CDR3 sequences, with around 11% found just once. A further study also used this sample, focusing on T cells in Graves' hyperthyroidism and ophthalmopathy.

The sample consisted of peripheral blood mononuclear cells (PBMCs), taken at new diagnosis, from a patient treated with antithyroid drugs. These receptors were obtained from a woman aged 18-29 years with Graves disease. Each CDR3 is given with its conserved first and last residue. Each record gives: D gene, J gene, V gene, clone size, CDR3 DNA, CDR3 protein. A D gene is named only where the DNA matches it firmly. Rows give clone size only sometimes, using once, few, many, or a class for an expanded clone.

TRBD2,TRBJ2-3,TRBV29-1,-,TGCAGCGTTATAGCGGGGGGAGCCGGAGATACGCAGTATTTT,CSVIAGGAGDTQYF
TRBD2,TRBJ2-1,TRBV5-1,-,TGCGCCAGCACAGCGGGGGGAATCTACAATGAGCAGTTCTTC,CASTAGGIYNEQFF
-,TRBJ1-2,TRBV7-2,many,TGTGCCAGCAGCTTAGGAGGGAGGGGAGGAGGCTACACCTTC,CASSLGGRGGGYTF
TRBD1,TRBJ2-5,TRBV11-2,many,TGTGCCAGCAGCGACAGGGTAGAGACCCAGTACTTC,CASSDRVETQYF
-,TRBJ1-1,TRBV6-2/TRBV6-3,many,TGTGCCAGCCTGAGGGGCAGGGCGGCTTTCTTT,CASLRGRAAFF
-,TRBJ1-6,TRBV27,few,TGTGCCAGCAACACCGCACACACACCCCTCCACTTT,CASNTAHTPLHF
-,TRBJ2-2,TRBV10-1,few,TGCGCCAGCAGTGAGTCTTCCTTCGATAGGGCCACCGGGGAGCTGTTTTTT,CASSESSFDRATGELFF
TRBD2,TRBJ2-3,TRBV25-1,few,TGTGCCAGCGGCGGACTAGCGGCGGGACCAGATACGCAGTATTTT,CASGGLAAGPDTQYF
-,TRBJ2-1,TRBV2,many,TGTGCCAGCGCCGGAGGAGGCGACGGCCTTCAGTTCTTC,CASAGGGDGLQFF
-,TRBJ1-6,TRBV28,many,TGTGCCAGCAGTTTTCTACTAAGGAACTCACCCCTCCACTTT,CASSFLLRNSPLHF
-,TRBJ1-2,TRBV7-9,many,TGTGCCAGCAGCTCCGATTACAGGGTTAACTATGGCTACACCTTC,CASSSDYRVNYGYTF
-,TRBJ2-7,TRBV15,many,TGTGCCACCAGCAGAGGATTGACGGGACAATACGAGCAGTACTTC,CATSRGLTGQYEQYF
TRBD2,TRBJ2-3,TRBV11-2,many,TGTGCCAGCAGCCCTGGGGTTATGCGCGGGGGGACAGATACGCAGTATTTT,CASSPGVMRGGTDTQYF
-,TRBJ2-2,TRBV5-1,few,TGCGCCAGCAGCTTATACAGTAACACCGGGGAGCTGTTTTTT,CASSLYSNTGELFF
TRBD1,TRBJ1-1,TRBV2,many,TGTGCCAGCAGTGAAGGAGGGGGCAGGGTAGCAGCTTTCTTT,CASSEGGGRVAAFF
-,TRBJ1-1,TRBV29-1,many,TGCAGCGTTGGGGAAGGGGTGAACACTGAAGCTTTCTTT,CSVGEGVNTEAFF
-,TRBJ1-2,TRBV7-3,many,TGTGCCAGCAGCTCTCCGGCTGGACTGTCTTGGGGCTACACCTTC,CASSSPAGLSWGYTF
-,TRBJ1-4,TRBV7-9,many,TGTGCCAGCAGCTCGCGACAGCTTTCGGGAAAACTGTTTTTT,CASSSRQLSGKLFF
-,TRBJ2-2,TRBV13,many,TGTGCCAGCAGCTCAGGACTTTCGGTCGACACCGGGGAGCTGTTTTTT,CASSSGLSVDTGELFF
-,TRBJ2-1,TRBV12-3/TRBV12-4,-,TGTGCCAGCAGTAAGGGTCTCGAATACAATGAGCAGTTCTTC,CASSKGLEYNEQFF
-,TRBJ2-5,TRBV6-1,-,TGTGCCAGCAGTCATTCAATGGAGACCCAGTACTTC,CASSHSMETQYF
-,TRBJ2-1,TRBV6-2/TRBV6-3,many,TGTGCCAGCAGTACCTACGGATACAATGAGCAGTTCTTC,CASSTYGYNEQFF
-,TRBJ1-6,TRBV6-7,-,TGTGCCAGCAGTTACCTGCCCGGGGGGAGCTCCTATAATTCACCCCTCCACTTT,CASSYLPGGSSYNSPLHF
-,TRBJ1-1,TRBV29-1,many,TGCAGCGTTGAGGCGGTTTTCTTCCCTGTGAACACTGAAGCTTTCTTT,CSVEAVFFPVNTEAFF
TRBD2,TRBJ2-7,TRBV9,few,TGTGCCAGCAGTAGCGGGATCGATATCTACGAGCAGTACTTC,CASSSGIDIYEQYF
-,TRBJ1-6,TRBV6-1,few,TGTGCAGTCGGAAGGGAGAGCTCCTATAATTCACCCCTCCACTTT,CAVGRESSYNSPLHF
-,TRBJ2-5,TRBV10-1,few,TGCGCCAGCAGTGGGCCTTGGGCAGATCAAGAGACCCAGTACTTC,CASSGPWADQETQYF
TRBD1,TRBJ2-1,TRBV20-1,many,TGCAGTGCTAGAGATCACAGGGGCATCGGATTC,CSARDHRGIGF
TRBD1,TRBJ2-7,TRBV25-1,few,TGTGCCAGCAGTGAATATTATTGGACAGGGGGAAGCTACGAGCAGTACTTC,CASSEYYWTGGSYEQYF
TRBD1,TRBJ2-1,TRBV20-1,many,TGCAGTGCTCCTCCGGACAGGGCGGACAATGAGCAGTTCTTC,CSAPPDRADNEQFF
-,TRBJ2-1,TRBV12-3/TRBV12-4,many,TGTGCCAGCAGCTCTACCGAGTGGGATGAGCAGTTCTTC,CASSSTEWDEQFF
TRBD1,TRBJ1-1,TRBV6-5,many,TGTGCCAGCAGTTACGGATTGGGACAGCCGAACACTGAAGCTTTCTTT,CASSYGLGQPNTEAFF
-,TRBJ1-3,TRBV7-2,few,TGTGCCAGCAGCTCATGGGTGGTTGGAAACACCATATATTTT,CASSSWVVGNTIYF
-,TRBJ2-3,TRBV12-5,-,TGTGCTAGTGGTTCACCGACGGACAGACGGGGCACAGATACGCAGTATTTT,CASGSPTDRRGTDTQYF
TRBD2,TRBJ2-3,TRBV11-2,many,TGTGCCAGCAGTTCGGGGGGGGCTAGTCCCACAGATACGCAGTATTTT,CASSSGGASPTDTQYF
TRBD1,TRBJ2-3,TRBV7-9,-,TGTGCCAGCAGCTTATCAACAGGGGTGCGCACAGATACGCAGTATTTT,CASSLSTGVRTDTQYF
-,TRBJ2-1,TRBV7-2,few,TGTGCCAGCAGCTTGAGAGCCGCGGGTCGGAACAATGAGCAGTTCTTC,CASSLRAAGRNNEQFF
-,TRBJ2-3,TRBV7-3,few,TGTGCCAGCAGCCCCATGGGGGGGGCCACAGGTACGCAGTATTTT,CASSPMGGATGTQYF
-,TRBJ1-1,TRBV12-3/TRBV12-4,few,TGTGCCAGCAGTTTAACGGAGAGGGGCACTGAAGCTTTCTTT,CASSLTERGTEAFF
-,TRBJ2-6,TRBV6-1,few,TGTGCCAGCAGCCATGGGGACATATCTGGGGCCAACGTCCTGACTTTC,CASSHGDISGANVLTF
TRBD2,TRBJ2-5,TRBV7-6,many,TGTGCCAGCAGCTCCCCCCTAGCGGAGCAAGAGACCCAGTACTTC,CASSSPLAEQETQYF
-,TRBJ2-5,TRBV12-3/TRBV12-4,many,TGTGCCAGCAGTTTTATAGCGAGGAGCCAAGAGACCCAGTACTTC,CASSFIARSQETQYF